What follows is one TCR beta chain and its context. This sample stems from a study of cytomegalovirus exposure and HLA in healthy donors. The CDR3 length is 14 residues. In germline, CDR1 is MNHNY, CDR2 SVGAGI (reference sequence). J gave up 1 base and V 7 bases, and 6 bases lay outside the gene matches. PCR involved 60 Vbeta and 13 Jbeta primers. Measured with immunoSEQ multiplex PCR; TCRdb has only the in-frame clones, and not every one. This table holds about 130,000 clones, 78% found once. The sequencing sample was made of PBMCs. This rearrangement joins TRBV6-6 to TRBJ2-7; 8 nucleotides match TRBD2. The clonotype originates from a man aged 25-45 years in good health and CMV-seropositive. CDR3 protein: CASTREGRSYEQYF. The CDR3 coding sequence is TGTGCCAGCACCCGGGAGGGCCGATCCTACGAGCAGTACTTC.